These 18 T cell receptor beta chains were sequenced from one sample in a study of blood T cell repertoires in COVID-19. Sequenced by immunoSEQ multiplex PCR; TCRdb stores in-frame clones only, minus some. The sample has 200,000 to 250,000 clones, around 84% seen once. The sequencing input was PBMCs or T cells enriched from blood (not recorded which). The receptors were sampled from a woman aged 40 to 49 who had recovered from COVID-19.

This clone came up once. A junction boundary mismatches the germline segment, possibly from a read error. This sequence joins TRBV7-3 and TRBJ1-2; TRBD1 matches 9 bases. The V gene's germline CDR1 is SGHTA and CDR2 FQGTGA. CDR3 length: 13 amino acids. The CDR3 DNA is TGTGCCAGCAGCTTACATATGGGACAGGGCTCCACCTTC. This gives the protein CASSLHMGQGSTF.

This chain connects TRBV28 to TRBJ2-3; 10 bases match TRBD1. J was trimmed by 2 bases and V by 7 bases; bases with no gene match: 9. The CDR3 totals 16 residues. CDR1 and CDR2 (germline): MDHEN, SYDVKM. CDR3: CASNPAGTGVTDTQYF. CDR3 nucleotides: TGTGCCAGCAACCCCGCCGGGACAGGGGTCACAGATACGCAGTATTTT.

The V and J genes are TRBV16 and TRBJ1-5, with 7 bases identical to TRBD1. Germline-derived CDR1 and CDR2 are KGHSY and FQNENV. J was trimmed by 5 bases and V by 2 bases; bases with no gene match: 9. The CDR3 consists of 16 residues. The CDR3 here is CASSQNAPGGDQPQHF. DNA of the CDR3: TGTGCCAGCAGCCAAAATGCCCCAGGGGGTGATCAGCCCCAGCATTTT.

The chain has TRBV5-1 and TRBJ2-3, with a possible D match to TRBD1 (5 bases). The CDR3 runs to 13 residues. Between the trimmed V and J ends, which lost 2 bases and 4 bases, there was a span of 8 bases. Germline-derived CDR1 and CDR2 are SGHRS and YFSETQ. The CDR3 DNA sequence: TGCGCCAGCAGCTTTAGACAGCCAGATACGCAGTATTTT. Protein: CASSFRQPDTQYF.

This clone was detected only a few times. This chain links TRBV10-1 with TRBJ2-1, with 11 nucleotides matching TRBD2. The CDR3 extends over 16 amino acids. With 6 bases clipped from V and 3 bases from J, the junction kept 7 bases outside the gene matches. Germline assignment: CDR1 WNHNN and CDR2 SYGVQD (reference sequence). Here the CDR3 reads CASRGTGTSGYNEQFF. The DNA for the CDR3 is TGCGCCAGCAGAGGGACCGGGACTAGCGGCTACAATGAGCAGTTCTTC.

On this clone itself: In the same sample, other DNA sequences code for this CDR3. CDR3 bases: TGTGCCAGCTCACCACGCCTAGCGGGAGATACGCAGTATTTT. It codes for CASSPRLAGDTQYF. This chain uses TRBV18 with TRBJ2-3; 8 bases match TRBD2. Germline trimming cut 1 base from V and 5 bases from J; bases unmatched to any gene: 2. The CDR3 has 14 amino acids. Germline CDR1 reads KGHSH; CDR2 reads LQKENI.

This chain uses TRBV5-4 with TRBJ2-3, with D perhaps TRBD2 (6 bases). Germline CDR1 SGHNT, CDR2 YYREEE (reference sequence). CDR3 size: 15 residues. Trimming stripped 5 bases from V and 5 bases from J, with 18 bases between. CDR3 bases: TGTGCCAGCAGAATTGGCGGGACTTCCGTAGATACGCAGTATTTT. Protein: CASRIGGTSVDTQYF.

The chain has TRBV28 and TRBJ1-4; TRBD1 agrees at 7 bases. With V trimmed by 10 bases and J by 4 bases, 9 bases remained unmatched. The CDR3 has 14 amino acids. The germline V gene encodes CDR1 MDHEN and CDR2 SYDVKM. This chain's CDR3 is CATGGNQLNEKLFF. The CDR3 coding sequence is TGTGCCACAGGGGGGAATCAACTTAATGAAAAACTGTTTTTT.

This clone occurred once. In DNA, the CDR3 is TGTGCCAGCAGCCAAACAGACCCGGTGGGCCTCCACTTT. Translated, it gives CASSQTDPVGLHF. V and J are TRBV3-1 (or the pseudogene TRBV3-2) and TRBJ1-6; no clear D. Germline loops: CDR1 LGHDT, CDR2 YNNKEL (reference sequence). CDR3 length: 13 residues. V shed 2 bases and J shed 15 bases, with 14 bases lying between them.

The CDR3 bases are TGTGCTAGTGGCGGCGCGACACCCTTCGGACAGGGGGCTGACTATGGCTACACCTTC. Its translation: CASGGATPFGQGADYGYTF. The chain recombines TRBV12-5 with TRBJ1-2; 11 bases align to TRBD1. Germline CDR1 reads LGHNT; CDR2 reads FRNRAP. This CDR3 spans 19 amino acids. After removal of 6 bases from V and 3 bases from J, the junction contained 18 bases not matched to a gene. The variable domain in full, with the rest retrieved from reference TRBV12-5 and TRBJ1-2, is DARVTQTPRHKVTEMGQEVTMRCQPILGHNTVFWYRQTMMQGLELLAYFRNRAPLDDSGMPKDRFSAEMPDATLATLKIQPSEPRDSAVYFCASGGATPFGQGADYGYTFGSGTRLTVV.

This clone was recorded at least ten times. V usage is TRBV25-1 and J usage is TRBJ1-4; TRBD1 matches at 10 bases. CDR3 size: 17 residues. CDR1 MGHDK and CDR2 SYGVNS come from the germline V gene. Trimming cost V 8 bases and J 2 bases; bases outside gene matches: 11. CDR3 residues: CASGRAGTGETNEKLFF. The CDR3 nucleotides read TGTGCCAGCGGAAGAGCCGGGACAGGGGAGACTAATGAAAAACTGTTTTTT.

The CDR3 sequence is CASSSRAGELFF. The CDR3 bases are TGTGCCAGCAGTTCTCGAGCCGGGGAGCTGTTTTTT. V is TRBV12-3 or TRBV12-4 and J is TRBJ2-2, with D unresolved. Trimming stripped 4 bases from V and 6 bases from J, with 6 bases between. The CDR3 runs to 12 residues.

The chain joins TRBV5-5 to TRBJ1-4, with 8 nucleotides matching TRBD1. Trimming removed 2 bases from V and 8 bases from J; junction bases left unmatched: 11. The CDR3 loop spans 16 amino acids. The germline V gene has CDR1 SGHKS and CDR2 YYEKEE (reference sequence). The CDR3 coding sequence is TGTGCCAGCAGCTTATTACCCGGGACAGGAGGAGAAAAACTGTTTTTT. Translating it yields CASSLLPGTGGEKLFF.

The chain employs TRBV5-1 and TRBJ2-5, with TRBD2 matching 11 bases. V dropped 2 bases and J dropped 0; count of bases not matched to a gene: 3. The CDR3 sequence is 16 residues long. Germline V gives CDR1 SGHRS, CDR2 YFSETQ. In DNA form, the CDR3 reads TGCGCCAGCAGCTTAGGACTAGCGGGCCACCAAGAGACCCAGTACTTC. It is translated as CASSLGLAGHQETQYF. Together with reference TRBV5-1 and TRBJ2-5, the CDR3 gives the full variable domain: KAGVTQTPRYLIKTRGQQVTLSCSPISGHRSVSWYQQTPGQGLQFLFEYFSETQRNKGNFPGRFSGRQFSNSRSEMNVSTLELGDSALYLCASSLGLAGHQETQYFGPGTRLLVL.

This clone was observed once. The chain links TRBV6-6 to TRBJ2-3; 7 positions agree with TRBD1. This CDR3 has 14 amino acids. Per the germline V gene, CDR1 is MNHNY and CDR2 is SVGAGI (reference sequence). V lost 5 bases to trimming and J lost 3 bases; unmatched junction nucleotides: 5. CDR3 nucleotide sequence: TGTGCCAGCAGTCGACAGGGCCGAACAGATACGCAGTATTTT. Translating gives CASSRQGRTDTQYF.

The chain uses TRBV6-2 or TRBV6-3 and TRBJ1-1; 9 bases are a match to TRBD1. The V gene's germline CDR1 is MNHEY and CDR2 SVGEGT. The CDR3 is made up of 15 amino acids. With 5 bases clipped from V and 5 bases from J, the junction kept 9 bases outside the gene matches. Written as DNA, the CDR3 is TGTGCCAGCAGTAGACCGGACAGGGGAGGTACTGAAGCTTTCTTT. It is translated as CASSRPDRGGTEAFF.

V is TRBV19 and J is TRBJ2-1, with 8 bases identical to TRBD1. Germline V CDR1 and CDR2: LNHDA, SQIVND (reference sequence). The CDR3 totals 9 residues. V lost 10 bases and J lost 16; bases outside the gene matches: 6. Written as DNA, the CDR3 is TGTGCCAATCGGGACAGGCTTTTCTTC. Protein: CANRDRLFF.

The chain carries TRBV5-5 and TRBJ2-2, with 13 positions matching TRBD2. The trim removed 3 bases at V and 5 bases at J, leaving 1 base unmatched. Germline V gene sequence: CDR1 SGHKS, CDR2 YYEKEE (reference sequence). The CDR3 sequence is 15 residues long. This chain's CDR3 is CASSWGLAGTGELFF. The CDR3 region has the DNA TGTGCCAGCAGCTGGGGACTAGCGGGAACCGGGGAGCTGTTTTTT. The whole variable domain, filled in from reference TRBV5-5 and TRBJ2-2, reads DAGVTQSPTHLIKTRGQQVTLRCSPISGHKSVSWYQQVLGQGPQFIFQYYEKEERGRGNFPDRFSARQFPNYSSELNVNALLLGDSALYLCASSWGLAGTGELFFGEGSRLTVL.